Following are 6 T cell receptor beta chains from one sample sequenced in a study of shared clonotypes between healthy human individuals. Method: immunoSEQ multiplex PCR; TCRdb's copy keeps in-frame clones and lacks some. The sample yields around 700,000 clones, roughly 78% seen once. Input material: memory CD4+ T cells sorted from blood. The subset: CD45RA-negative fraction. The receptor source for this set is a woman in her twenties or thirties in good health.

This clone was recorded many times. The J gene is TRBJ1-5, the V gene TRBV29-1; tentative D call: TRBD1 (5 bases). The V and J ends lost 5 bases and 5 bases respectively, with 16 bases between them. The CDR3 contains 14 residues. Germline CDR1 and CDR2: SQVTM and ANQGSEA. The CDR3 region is CSVREAGWDQPQHF. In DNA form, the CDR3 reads TGCAGCGTTAGGGAGGCAGGGTGGGATCAGCCCCAGCATTTT.

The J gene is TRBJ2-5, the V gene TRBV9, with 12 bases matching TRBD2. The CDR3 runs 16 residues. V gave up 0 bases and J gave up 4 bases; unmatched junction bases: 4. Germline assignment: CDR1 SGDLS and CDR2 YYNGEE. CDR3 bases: TGTGCCAGCAGCGTAGGACTAGCGGGAGTTGGAGAGACCCAGTACTTC. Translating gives CASSVGLAGVGETQYF.

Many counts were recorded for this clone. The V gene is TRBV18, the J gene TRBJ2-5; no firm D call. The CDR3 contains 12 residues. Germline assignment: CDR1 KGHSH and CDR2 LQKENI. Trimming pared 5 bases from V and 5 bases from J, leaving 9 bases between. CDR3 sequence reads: CASSSKRETQYF. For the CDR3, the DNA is TGTGCCAGCTCATCCAAACGGGAGACCCAGTACTTC.

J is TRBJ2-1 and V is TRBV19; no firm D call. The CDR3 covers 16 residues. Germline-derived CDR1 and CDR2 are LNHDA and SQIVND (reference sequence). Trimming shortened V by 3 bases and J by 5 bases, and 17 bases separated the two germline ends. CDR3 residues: CASSIARVGVHNEQFF. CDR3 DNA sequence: TGTGCCAGTAGTATTGCCCGGGTTGGTGTTCACAATGAGCAGTTCTTC.

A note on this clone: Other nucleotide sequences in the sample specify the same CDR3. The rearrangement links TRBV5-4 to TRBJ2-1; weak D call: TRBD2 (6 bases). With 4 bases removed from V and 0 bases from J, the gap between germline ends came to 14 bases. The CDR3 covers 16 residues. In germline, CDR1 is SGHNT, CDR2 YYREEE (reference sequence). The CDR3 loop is CASSAPGLGSYNEQFF. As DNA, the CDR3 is TGTGCCAGCAGCGCACCGGGACTGGGCTCCTACAATGAGCAGTTCTTC.

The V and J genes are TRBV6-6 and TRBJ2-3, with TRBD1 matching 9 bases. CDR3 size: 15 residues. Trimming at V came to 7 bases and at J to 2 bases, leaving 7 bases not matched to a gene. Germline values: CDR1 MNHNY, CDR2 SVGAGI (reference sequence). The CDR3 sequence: CASMPTGGATDTQYF. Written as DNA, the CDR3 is TGTGCCAGCATGCCGACAGGGGGGGCCACAGATACGCAGTATTTT.